This TCR beta chain was documented in a study of beta chain features in type 1 diabetes. Study conclusions and caveats: Whether TCRB rearrangement is influenced by HLA type was left unresolved in this analysis.

A few counts support this clone. Antigen specificity is unknown. Every participating donor gave one draw, a heparinised blood sample averaging about 120 mL. Expressed TCRB transcripts were sequenced because the entire RNA isolate underwent reverse transcription. Assay used: immunoSEQ multiplex PCR; TCRdb lists only in-frame clones, some missing. The sample consists of over 500,000 clones, around a sixth of them appearing once. Germline CDR1 KGHSH, CDR2 LQKENI. V lost 3 bases and J lost 5, with 15 bases in between. The CDR3 sequence is 15 residues long. The chain has TRBV18 and TRBJ2-3, with D uncertain. The sample was naive CD4+ T cells from blood. The TCR sequence derives from a man aged 18 to 29 in good health. CDR3 loop: CASSPLGPTRDTQYF. The CDR3 DNA reads TGTGCCAGCTCACCGTTAGGACCGACGAGAGATACGCAGTATTTT.